The rows below give T cell receptor beta chains drawn from one sample of a study of T cell responses to AZD1222 COVID-19 vaccine. Sequenced by immunoSEQ multiplex PCR; TCRdb stores in-frame clones only, minus some. The repertoire consists of approximately 77,000 clones, with 92% occurring once and the leading ten covering around 5.1%. The sample in question was peripheral blood, obtained 28 days after the second AZD1222 dose. The receptors originated from an adult who received the AZD1222 COVID-19 vaccine. The CDR3 runs from the conserved cysteine through the conserved F or W. The order of the fields is V gene, clone size, CDR3 length, D gene, J gene, CDR3 DNA, CDR3 protein. The D gene is left open where the match is weak. A row's size may be missing; if present it is once, few, many or a size class.

>TRBV19|once|13|TRBD1|TRBJ2-7
TGTGCCAGTAGCCCACAACAGGGGTACGAGCAGTACTTC
CASSPQQGYEQYF
>TRBV24-1|NA|16|TRBD2|TRBJ2-7
TGTGCCACCAGTGGCGGCCAGCGGGAGGGCCGTGTCGAGCAGTACTTC
CATSGGQREGRVEQYF
>TRBV19|NA|16|TRBD1|TRBJ2-7
TGTGCCAGTAGTCCCCGGGGAGGACAGGGAGGCTACGAGCAGTACTTC
CASSPRGGQGGYEQYF
>TRBV6-5|NA|14|NA|TRBJ2-7
TGTGCCAGCAGAACCTCTCCCCCCAGGGACGAGCAGTACTTC
CASRTSPPRDEQYF
>TRBV11-2|few|12|TRBD1|TRBJ1-1
TGTGCCAGCAGCCCGACAGGGAGTGAAGCTTTCTTT
CASSPTGSEAFF
>TRBV11-1|NA|14|TRBD1|TRBJ1-1
TGTGCCAGCAGCTTAGAGGGGGCTGGGTCCGAAGCTTTCTTT
CASSLEGAGSEAFF
>TRBV7-6|NA|16|TRBD2|TRBJ2-5
TGTGCCAGCAGCCTTACTAGCGGGGGCCGCCAAGAGACCCAGTACTTC
CASSLTSGGRQETQYF
>TRBV19|NA|12|NA|TRBJ2-7
TGTGCCAGTAGCAGGGAGCCCTACGAGCAGTACTTC
CASSREPYEQYF
>TRBV6-2/TRBV6-3|NA|14|NA|TRBJ1-2
TGTGCCAGCAGTTCGGAAGGGGCTAGCAATGGCTACACCTTC
CASSSEGASNGYTF
>TRBV6-2/TRBV6-3|NA|18|TRBD2|TRBJ2-1
TGTGCCAGCAGTTATTATCGCTCGGGCCTAGCGGTTTACAATGAGCAGTTCTTC
CASSYYRSGLAVYNEQFF
>TRBV5-3|NA|17|TRBD1|TRBJ2-2
TGTGCCAGAAGCTTGGATCGGCGACAGGGGAACCCCGGGGAGCTGTTTTTT
CARSLDRRQGNPGELFF
>TRBV27|NA|14|NA|TRBJ1-6
TGTGCCAGCAAAGGGGGACTGGGGGTGGCACCCCTCCACTTT
CASKGGLGVAPLHF
>TRBV13|NA|14|TRBD1|TRBJ1-1
TGTGCCAGCAGCGAGGCAGGGGGTCGCACTGAAGCTTTCTTT
CASSEAGGRTEAFF
>TRBV6-5|NA|16|NA|TRBJ2-3
TGTGCCAGCAGTTACTCGTACGAAACTAGCACAGATACGCAGTATTTT
CASSYSYETSTDTQYF
>TRBV19|NA|15|NA|TRBJ2-1
TGTGCCAGTAGCCGGGTTAGCGGAGCCTACAATGAGCAGTTCTTC
CASSRVSGAYNEQFF
>TRBV7-9|medium-sized|15|TRBD1|TRBJ2-5
TGTGCCAGCAGCTTAGAGACAGGGGTTGGCGAGACCCAGTACTTC
CASSLETGVGETQYF
>TRBV6-5|NA|15|NA|TRBJ1-5
TGTGCCAGCACCAATCTCGGGGATCGCAATCAGCCCCAGCATTTT
CASTNLGDRNQPQHF
>TRBV10-3|NA|16|TRBD2|TRBJ2-1
TGTGCCATCAGTGTTGCCGGGACTAGCGGGGGTAATGAGCAGTTCTTC
CAISVAGTSGGNEQFF
>TRBV5-1|once|15|TRBD1|TRBJ2-2
TGCGCCAGCAGCTTGGAGGGACAGGGCACCGGGGAGCTGTTTTTT
CASSLEGQGTGELFF
>TRBV27|NA|14|TRBD1|TRBJ2-7
TGTGCCAGCAGTCACCGGGACAGGGCGGACGAGCAGTACTTC
CASSHRDRADEQYF
>TRBV7-2|NA|13|TRBD2|TRBJ2-7
TGTGCCAGCAGGCCTAGCGGAGTCTACGAGCAGTACTTC
CASRPSGVYEQYF
>TRBV29-1|NA|14|TRBD2|TRBJ2-7
TGCAGCGTTGATCTTCAAGGGCCGCGGGGGGAGCAGTACTTC
CSVDLQGPRGEQYF
>TRBV7-2|NA|14|NA|TRBJ1-6
TGTGCCAGCAGCTTAGCTTACGGAGGTTCACCCCTCCACTTT
CASSLAYGGSPLHF
>TRBV5-1|NA|19|NA|TRBJ2-3
TGCGCCAGCAGCTTGGTTTCTAGCAACCGCAATTACGGCACAGATACGCAGTATTTT
CASSLVSSNRNYGTDTQYF
>TRBV12-3/TRBV12-4|NA|13|NA|TRBJ2-3
TGTGCCAGCAGTTTAGACTCCAGGGATACGCAGTATTTT
CASSLDSRDTQYF
>TRBV5-1|NA|18|NA|TRBJ2-1
TGCGCCAGCAGTCAACTTTCGACAGGAGCCTTACCAAACAATGAGCAGTTCTTC
CASSQLSTGALPNNEQFF
>TRBV3-1/TRBV3-2|NA|13|TRBD1|TRBJ2-7
TGTGCCAGCCAAGGACAGGGCCTCTACGAGCAGTACTTC
CASQGQGLYEQYF
>TRBV5-6|NA|14|NA|TRBJ1-6
TGTGCCAGCAGCTTCGCCAGGGCAAGTTCACCCCTCCACTTT
CASSFARASSPLHF
>TRBV7-3|NA|15|TRBD2|TRBJ2-5
TGTGCCAGCAGCCTCCGCGGCGGGAGGGGGGAGACCCAGTACTTC
CASSLRGGRGETQYF
>TRBV5-1|few|18|TRBD1|TRBJ1-1
TGCGCCAGCAGCTGGCGACAGGGCCAGCCCAACCAGAACACTGAAGCTTTCTTT
CASSWRQGQPNQNTEAFF
>TRBV14|NA|18|NA|TRBJ2-2
TGTGCCAGCAGCCAAGAAGGGAGCCGTTCACGGCGGGCCGGGGAGCTGTTTTTT
CASSQEGSRSRRAGELFF
>TRBV3-1/TRBV3-2|NA|12|NA|TRBJ2-5
TGTGCCAGCAGCCAAAGTATAGAGACCCAGTACTTC
CASSQSIETQYF
>TRBV19|once|18|TRBD2|TRBJ2-1
TGTGCCAGTAGTATAGTCGGCGCGCTAGCGGGGAGGGGCAATGAGCAGTTCTTC
CASSIVGALAGRGNEQFF
>TRBV28|NA|14|NA|TRBJ1-5
TGTGCCAGCAGCTCTCTAGGGTACAATCAGCCCCAGCATTTT
CASSSLGYNQPQHF
>TRBV19|NA|12|TRBD1|TRBJ1-2
TGTGCCAGCGGACAGGGGGAAGGTGGCTACACCTTC
CASGQGEGGYTF
>TRBV18|NA|13|NA|TRBJ2-7
TGTGCCAGCTCACGGGGCCAGGCCTACGAGCAGTACTTC
CASSRGQAYEQYF
>TRBV7-9|NA|13|TRBD2|TRBJ2-7
TGTGCCAGCAGCACTAGCGGGTACTACGAGCAGTACTTC
CASSTSGYYEQYF
>TRBV11-2|NA|13|TRBD1|TRBJ2-2
TGTGCCAGCAGCTTTTCACAGGGGACGGAGCTGTTTTTT
CASSFSQGTELFF
>TRBV9|NA|15|TRBD2|TRBJ2-1
TGTGCCAGCAGCGATCTAGCGGGAGTCAACAATGAGCAGTTCTTC
CASSDLAGVNNEQFF
>TRBV5-1|NA|17|NA|TRBJ2-5
TGCGCCAGCAGCTTGACTACACCTGATCTCGCGGGCGAGACCCAGTACTTC
CASSLTTPDLAGETQYF
>TRBV18|few|18|NA|TRBJ1-3
TGTGCCAGCTCACCACTAACAACCGGGACAAGCTCTGGAAACACCATATATTTT
CASSPLTTGTSSGNTIYF
>TRBV7-2|NA|15|NA|TRBJ2-7
TGTGCCAGCAGCCCCCGGCAGGGGGGGACCTACGAGCAGTACTTC
CASSPRQGGTYEQYF
>TRBV3-1/TRBV3-2|NA|15|NA|TRBJ1-4
TGTGCCAGCAGCCATCTAGGGACCGGCGGTGAAAAACTGTTTTTT
CASSHLGTGGEKLFF
>TRBV7-6|NA|16|TRBD1|TRBJ2-2
TGTGCCAGCAGCGGGACGGGACAGGTATTGGCCGGGGAGCTGTTTTTT
CASSGTGQVLAGELFF
>TRBV4-2|NA|17|NA|TRBJ2-3
TGTGCCAGCAGCCAGGAGGGGCGAAGCGGTGGCACAGATACGCAGTATTTT
CASSQEGRSGGTDTQYF
>TRBV11-2|NA|14|NA|TRBJ2-2
TGTGCCAGCTCCAGACAGCCAAACACCGGGGAGCTGTTTTTT
CASSRQPNTGELFF
>TRBV19|NA|13|NA|TRBJ1-1
TGTGCCAGTGAAAGACTTCAGGGGAATGAAGCTTTCTTT
CASERLQGNEAFF
>TRBV5-1|NA|14|TRBD1|TRBJ1-6
TGCGCCAGCAGCGCGAGACAGGGGGATTCACCCCTCCACTTT
CASSARQGDSPLHF
>TRBV5-6|NA|15|TRBD1|TRBJ1-6
TGTGCCAGCAGCTTAGGGACAGGGGTCCATTCACCCCTCCACTTT
CASSLGTGVHSPLHF
>TRBV28|NA|12|NA|TRBJ2-3
TGTGCCAGCCGCCTGAGCACAGATACGCAGTATTTT
CASRLSTDTQYF
>TRBV7-9|NA|13|NA|TRBJ1-1
TGTGCCCCCTCCTTGGGGGCGAACACTGAAGCTTTCTTT
CAPSLGANTEAFF
>TRBV5-4|NA|16|TRBD1|TRBJ1-1
TGTGCCAGCAGCTTGGTGGACAGGGGAGCTCCAACTGAAGCTTTCTTT
CASSLVDRGAPTEAFF
>TRBV30|NA|11|NA|TRBJ1-1
TGTGCCTGGAGTGGGCTGGGCGAAGCTTTCTTT
CAWSGLGEAFF
>TRBV9|NA|17|TRBD2|TRBJ2-5
TGTGCCAGCAGCGTTATCGGCGGGAGGGCCGGGAGAGAGACCCAGTACTTC
CASSVIGGRAGRETQYF
>TRBV30|NA|14|NA|TRBJ1-4
TGTGCCTGGAGTGACAGAGTAACTAATGAAAAACTGTTTTTT
CAWSDRVTNEKLFF
>TRBV4-1|NA|14|NA|TRBJ2-7
TGCGCCAGCAGCCAAGCATCGGGACCCTACGAGCAGTACTTC
CASSQASGPYEQYF
>TRBV5-6|NA|14|NA|TRBJ1-3
TGTGCCAGCAGCCTCGGTGAAGTAGGAAACACCATATATTTT
CASSLGEVGNTIYF